This TCR beta chain was profiled in a study of blood T cell repertoires in COVID-19. Some clones are missing from TCRdb's copy, which holds only in-frame ones; the method was immunoSEQ multiplex PCR. This table has around 700,000 clones, 75% to 90% appearing once. V lost 6 bases, J lost 1 base, and 5 bases stayed unmatched. CDR3 length: 14 amino acids. Germline lookup yields CDR1 KGHSH and CDR2 LQKENI. This chain connects TRBV18 to TRBJ1-1; 7 positions match TRBD1. This receptor was identified in a woman aged 18-29 years with acute or convalescent COVID-19. The specimen sequenced was peripheral blood. The CDR3 sequence is CASSLQGENTEAFF. The CDR3 nucleotides read TGTGCCAGCTCTCTGCAGGGGGAGAACACTGAAGCTTTCTTT.